The clone carrying this T cell receptor beta chain has a handful of counts. The data originate from a study of early T cells in non-severe SARS-CoV-2 infection. CDR1 is GTSNPN, CDR2 SVGIG, per germline (reference sequence). This CDR3 spans 14 amino acids. Trimming removed 5 bases from V and 5 bases from J, with 19 bases in between. TCRdb reprocessed the 5' RACE reads via MiXCR and lists one record per CDR3 protein. Found here are just over 95,000 distinct CDR3 sequences, around 10% of them singletons; the top ten hold roughly 5%. This rearrangement joins TRBV30 to TRBJ2-7, with D tentatively TRBD1 or TRBD2 (5 bases each). This specimen was whole blood, taken at baseline. The sequence was obtained from an adult who was a healthcare worker with PCR-confirmed SARS-CoV-2 infection or an uninfected control (not recorded which). The CDR3 loop reads CAWSKGTVRDEQYF. Written as DNA, the CDR3 is TGTGCCTGGTCCAAAGGGACGGTCCGGGACGAGCAGTACTTC.